These 9 T cell receptor beta chains came from one sample sequenced in a study of regulatory T cells in long-lasting Graves disease (dated by TCRdb to about 2021). Preparation of the library involved multiplex PCR. TCRdb records Illumina HiSeq 4000 as the sequencer. To build TCR beta libraries, CDR3 regions were amplified by Arm-PCR using iRepertoire HTBI primers. TCRdb applied fastp at Q25 and MiXCR to the public reads, then kept only in-frame beta chains. Each entry merges the rows of one CDR3 protein and shows their most common DNA and genes. The table for this sample lists some 600,000 distinct CDR3 sequences; about 16% of them were counted only once. The ten largest clones capture 9.5% to 15% of the sample. Taken with the paper, the label for time point translates to: newly diagnosed GD, antithyroid drugs for less than 3 months. RNA was extracted from PBMCs in TRIzol for both TCR sequencing and RNA sequencing.

The sample was also linked to a second study, of T cells in Graves' hyperthyroidism and ophthalmopathy.

Sequenced material: peripheral blood mononuclear cells (PBMCs), taken at new diagnosis, from a patient treated with antithyroid drugs. The source is a man between 18 and 35 years old with Graves disease. Donor details come from another sample of the same person, matched by shared clones.

This clonotype was seen a handful of times. This chain uses TRBV7-9 with TRBJ1-5; D is uncertain. The CDR3 is 16 residues long. With 5 bases removed from V and 7 bases from J, the gap between germline ends came to 21 bases. Germline V gene sequence: CDR1 SEHNR, CDR2 FQNEAQ (reference sequence). The CDR3 here is CASSHSAPGWEQPQHF. The CDR3 region has the DNA TGTGCCAGCAGCCACTCTGCTCCTGGGTGGGAACAGCCCCAGCATTTT.

The sample holds many counts of this clonotype. The chain is built from TRBV11-2 and TRBJ2-7; D is ambiguous. In germline, CDR1 is SGHAT, CDR2 FQNNGV. The CDR3 has 15 amino acids. V dropped 3 bases and J dropped 2 bases, with 14 bases sitting between them. CDR3 region: CASSFGASQTYEQYF. For the CDR3, the DNA is TGTGCCAGCAGCTTTGGCGCTAGTCAAACCTACGAGCAGTACTTC.

This clonotype was observed a handful of times. The V gene is TRBV27, the J gene TRBJ2-7; D is perhaps TRBD1 (5 bases). CDR3 length: 14 residues. The germline V gene has CDR1 MNHEY and CDR2 SMNVEV (reference sequence). Trimming pared 5 bases from V and 2 bases from J, leaving 13 bases between. As DNA, the CDR3 is TGTGCCAGCAGTCCGACAGATAGAGCCTACGAGCAGTACTTC. This sequence encodes CASSPTDRAYEQYF.

The genes are TRBV4-1 and TRBJ2-6; D not certain. V shed 4 bases and J shed 0 bases, with 10 bases lying between them. From germline, CDR1 is MGHRA and CDR2 YSYEKL. This CDR3 spans 16 amino acids. The CDR3 is CASSPRSSSGANVLTF. CDR3 in DNA: TGCGCCAGCAGCCCGCGAAGTTCCTCTGGGGCCAACGTCCTGACTTTC.

This clonotype was counted only a few times. The CDR3 ends on some other residue instead of the conserved phenylalanine or tryptophan, so this is likely a read error. The CDR3 sequence: CASSYQREGASNYGYTS. As DNA, the CDR3 is TGTGCCAGCAGTTATCAGCGGGAGGGGGCGTCTAACTATGGCTACACCTCC. J is TRBJ1-2 and V is TRBV6-2 or TRBV6-3, with 7 positions matching TRBD1. This CDR3 is built from 17 residues. Per germline, CDR1 MNHEY and CDR2 SVGEGT. Trimming took 3 bases from V and 0 from J; bases not matched to a gene: 10.

This clonotype was counted once. This chain uses TRBV20-1 with TRBJ1-5; weak D call: TRBD1 (6 bases). Germline V gene lookup returns CDR1 DFQATT and CDR2 SNEGSKA (reference sequence). The CDR3 consists of 12 residues. V shed 6 bases and J shed 4 bases, with 10 bases lying between them. The CDR3 loop reads CSAVGGNQPQHF. DNA of the CDR3: TGCAGTGCCGTAGGGGGAAATCAGCCCCAGCATTTT.

Ten or more counts support this clonotype. The V gene is TRBV3-1, the J gene TRBJ2-1, with D possibly TRBD2 on 6 matching bases. Trimming cost V 4 bases and J 2 bases, with 12 bases left between them. The CDR3 covers 15 residues. The germline CDR1 and CDR2 sequences are LGHDT and YNNKEL (reference sequence). The CDR3 sequence: CASSPSAGPYNEQFF. CDR3 in DNA: TGTGCCAGCAGCCCCTCCGCGGGACCCTACAATGAGCAGTTCTTC.

This clonotype was observed at least ten times. The gene calls are TRBV11-1 and TRBJ2-1; TRBD1 might be the D (5 bases). The CDR3 covers 15 residues. From germline, CDR1 is SGHAT and CDR2 FQDESV (reference sequence). V was clipped by 6 bases and J by 2 bases, with 14 bases between them. CDR3 loop: CASSGRTGPYNEQFF. The DNA of the CDR3 is TGTGCCAGCAGTGGTCGAACAGGACCCTACAATGAGCAGTTCTTC.

This chain links TRBV5-1 with TRBJ2-3; 10 bases line up with TRBD2. V lost 3 bases to trimming and J lost 3 bases; unmatched junction nucleotides: 7. CDR3 length: 16 residues. Germline V gene data show CDR1 as SGHRS and CDR2 as YFSETQ. DNA for the CDR3: TGCGCCAGCAGCTCTCCGGGACTAGCGTCTACAGATACGCAGTATTTT. This sequence encodes CASSSPGLASTDTQYF. Variable domain in full (rest from reference TRBV5-1 and TRBJ2-3): KAGVTQTPRYLIKTRGQQVTLSCSPISGHRSVSWYQQTPGQGLQFLFEYFSETQRNKGNFPGRFSGRQFSNSRSEMNVSTLELGDSALYLCASSSPGLASTDTQYFGPGTRLTVL.